This T cell receptor (beta chain) was profiled in a study of beta chain features in type 1 diabetes. In the study overall: Regarding age, gender and cell yields, patients proved similar to healthy donors.

Every isolated RNA sample was fully reverse transcribed, so sequencing captured expressed TCRB transcripts. Data came from immunoSEQ multiplex PCR; TCRdb stores just in-frame clones and leaves some out. Of roughly 230,000 clones listed, around 10% are singletons. Findings and limits, study-wide: Diminished insertions and augmented deletions at VDJ junctions characterized type 1 diabetes patients. PCR might preferentially amplify shorter templates, equally in patients and controls.

Cell sorting via CD45RO/CCR7/CD25/CD127/CD95/CD27 was performed to obtain CD4+ naive, central memory, regulatory and stem cell-like memory cells. On this clone itself: Its specificity is not known.

Between the trimmed V and J ends, which lost 3 bases and 6 bases, there was a span of 14 bases. The CDR3 sequence is 13 residues long. CDR1 is SQVTM and CDR2 is ANQGSEA in the germline V gene. Sequenced material: naive CD4+ T cells from blood. The TCR was taken from a woman under 30 in good health. The rearrangement uses TRBV29-1 and TRBJ1-2, with a possible D match to TRBD1 (5 bases). CDR3 protein: CSVETKGLNGYTF. The CDR3 DNA reads as TGCAGCGTTGAGACGAAGGGGCTGAATGGCTACACCTTC.